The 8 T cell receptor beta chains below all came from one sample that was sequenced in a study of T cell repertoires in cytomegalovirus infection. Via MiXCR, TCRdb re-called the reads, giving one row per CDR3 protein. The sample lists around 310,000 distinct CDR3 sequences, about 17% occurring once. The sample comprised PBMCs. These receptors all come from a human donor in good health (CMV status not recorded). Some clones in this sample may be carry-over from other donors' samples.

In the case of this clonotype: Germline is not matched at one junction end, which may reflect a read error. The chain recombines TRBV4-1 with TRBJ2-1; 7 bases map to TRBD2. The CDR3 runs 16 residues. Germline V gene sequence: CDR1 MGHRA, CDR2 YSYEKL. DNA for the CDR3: TGTGCCAGCAGCCAAGCCGGGACTAACGGGGTCCGAGAGCAGTTCTTC. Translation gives CASSQAGTNGVREQFF.

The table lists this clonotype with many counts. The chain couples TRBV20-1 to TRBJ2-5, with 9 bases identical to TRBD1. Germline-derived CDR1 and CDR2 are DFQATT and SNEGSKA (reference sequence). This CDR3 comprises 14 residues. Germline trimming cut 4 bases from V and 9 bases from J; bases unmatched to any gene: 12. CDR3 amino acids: CSATPPGQGTAQYF. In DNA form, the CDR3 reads TGCAGTGCTACCCCACCGGGACAGGGTACGGCCCAGTACTTC.

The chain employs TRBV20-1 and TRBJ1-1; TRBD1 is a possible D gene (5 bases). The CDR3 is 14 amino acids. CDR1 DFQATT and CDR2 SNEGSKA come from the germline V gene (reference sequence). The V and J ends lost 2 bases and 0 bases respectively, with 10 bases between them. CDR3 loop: CSARIGGVNTEAFF. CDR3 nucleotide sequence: TGCAGTGCTAGAATCGGGGGAGTGAACACTGAAGCTTTCTTT.

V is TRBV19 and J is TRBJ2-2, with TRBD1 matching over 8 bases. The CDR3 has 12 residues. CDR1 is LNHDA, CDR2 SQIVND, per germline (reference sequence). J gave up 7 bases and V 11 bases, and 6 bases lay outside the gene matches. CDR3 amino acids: CAVQGVGGELFF. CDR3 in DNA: TGTGCCGTACAGGGGGTAGGCGGGGAGCTGTTTTTT.

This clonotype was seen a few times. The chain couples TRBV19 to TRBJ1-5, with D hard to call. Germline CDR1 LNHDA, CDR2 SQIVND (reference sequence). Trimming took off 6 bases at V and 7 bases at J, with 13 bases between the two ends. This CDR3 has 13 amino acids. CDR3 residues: CASSASGPQPQHF. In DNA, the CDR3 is TGTGCCAGTAGCGCCAGCGGTCCCCAGCCCCAGCATTTT.

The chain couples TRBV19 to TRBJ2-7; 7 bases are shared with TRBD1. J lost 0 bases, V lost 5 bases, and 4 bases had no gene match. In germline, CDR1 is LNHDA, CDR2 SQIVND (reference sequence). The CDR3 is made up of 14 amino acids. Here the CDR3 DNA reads TGTGCCAGTAGTGCGACAGGGAGCTCCTACGAGCAGTACTTC. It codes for CASSATGSSYEQYF.

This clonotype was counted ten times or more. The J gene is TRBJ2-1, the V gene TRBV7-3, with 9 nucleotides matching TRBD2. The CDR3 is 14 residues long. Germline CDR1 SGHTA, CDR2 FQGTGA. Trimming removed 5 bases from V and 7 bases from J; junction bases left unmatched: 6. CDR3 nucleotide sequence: TGTGCCAGCAGCACGGCGGGGGGGCTAAATGAGCAGTTCTTC. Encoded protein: CASSTAGGLNEQFF.

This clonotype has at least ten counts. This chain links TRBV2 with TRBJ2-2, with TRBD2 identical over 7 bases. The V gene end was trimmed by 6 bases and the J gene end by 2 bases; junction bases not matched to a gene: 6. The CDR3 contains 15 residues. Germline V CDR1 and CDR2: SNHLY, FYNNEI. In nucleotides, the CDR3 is TGTGCCAGCAGGGGACTAACGGGAAACACCGGGGAGCTGTTTTTT. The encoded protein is CASRGLTGNTGELFF.